These T cell receptor beta chains were read from a single sample in a study of CD8+ T cells in alopecia areata. Sequenced by immunoSEQ multiplex PCR; TCRdb stores in-frame clones only, minus some. The data contain about 180,000 clones, just under 60% of them seen just once; the ten biggest clones take up about 14%. The material was CD4+ T cells sorted from blood, obtained at week 0. These receptors originate from a human donor with alopecia areata. The CDR3 runs from the conserved cysteine through the conserved F or W. D genes are given only for firm matches. Not all rows give a size; the values are once, few, many and, for expanded clones, a class.

clone size: -
D gene: -
J gene: TRBJ1-2
V gene: TRBV27
CDR3 DNA: TGTGCCAGCAATTCATTCCCAGGCTATGGCTACACCTTC
CDR3 protein: CASNSFPGYGYTF

clone size: few
D gene: -
J gene: TRBJ1-5
V gene: TRBV15
CDR3 DNA: TGTGCCACCAGGAAGGGCCATCCCAATCAGCCCCAGCATTTT
CDR3 protein: CATRKGHPNQPQHF

clone size: -
D gene: -
J gene: TRBJ1-2
V gene: TRBV6-1
CDR3 DNA: TGTGCCAGCAGCTCTATAAGGGCTCGGGGCTACACCTTC
CDR3 protein: CASSSIRARGYTF

clone size: -
D gene: -
J gene: TRBJ1-5
V gene: TRBV29-1
CDR3 DNA: TGCAGCGTGATAGGGGGAAGCAATCAGCCCCAGCATTTT
CDR3 protein: CSVIGGSNQPQHF

clone size: -
D gene: -
J gene: TRBJ1-2
V gene: TRBV30
CDR3 DNA: TGTGCCTGGAGTCAACCCGGGGTTAACTATGGCTACACCTTC
CDR3 protein: CAWSQPGVNYGYTF

clone size: -
D gene: -
J gene: TRBJ2-5
V gene: TRBV4-2
CDR3 DNA: TGTGCCAGCAGCCAGAATCCCGACGGCGGGGAGACCCAGTACTTC
CDR3 protein: CASSQNPDGGETQYF

clone size: -
D gene: TRBD1
J gene: TRBJ2-5
V gene: TRBV5-1
CDR3 DNA: TGCGCCAGCAGCAACCTGGGGACAGAACCGCCAGAGACCCAGTACTTC
CDR3 protein: CASSNLGTEPPETQYF

clone size: few
D gene: -
J gene: TRBJ2-1
V gene: TRBV27
CDR3 DNA: TGTGCCAGCAGTTTGGTGGGATCATTCCATGAGCAGTTCTTC
CDR3 protein: CASSLVGSFHEQFF

clone size: few
D gene: -
J gene: TRBJ1-4
V gene: TRBV7-9
CDR3 DNA: TGTGCCAGCAGCCCGGGACACGGACCCCGCAGGCTATCTAATGAAAAACTGTTTTTT
CDR3 protein: CASSPGHGPRRLSNEKLFF

clone size: -
D gene: -
J gene: TRBJ2-2
V gene: TRBV7-2
CDR3 DNA: TGTGCCAGCAGCAAAGGGGGGGTCCCCGGGGAGCTGTTTTTT
CDR3 protein: CASSKGGVPGELFF

clone size: -
D gene: -
J gene: TRBJ2-6
V gene: TRBV11-1
CDR3 DNA: TGTGCCAGCAGCCGCGCGAGCTCTGGGGCCAACGTCCTGACTTTC
CDR3 protein: CASSRASSGANVLTF